This T cell receptor (beta chain) was found in a study of vaccination effects on CD4 cells after COVID-19 (dated by TCRdb to the early 2020s). Context from the whole study: Each participant got two doses of an mRNA SARS-CoV-2 vaccine, either BNT162b2 or mRNA-1273. In both COVID-19 convalescent patients and infection-naive vaccine recipients, the study compared SARS-CoV-2 spike-specific CD4+ TCR repertoires from before mRNA vaccination with those from after it. A total of 10 COVID-19 convalescent patients and a few SARS-CoV-2-naive healthy vaccine recipients were included in the full study. In the study, cultures from other donors were sequenced using the Oncomine TCR Beta short-read assay on an Illumina iSeq 100. General conclusions and limits of the study: At late post-vaccination timepoints, both infection-induced and vaccine-induced clones showed marked clonal contraction, consistent with waning T cell responses. In healthy vaccine recipients, vaccine-induced clones were almost all SARS-CoV-2 mono-reactive, with only 1 of 255 cross-reactive with common cold coronaviruses. The study was limited by a small number of convalescent patients, and early post-infection timepoints were lacking.

The method was the immunoSEQ multiplex PCR assay. DNA from the CD4+ T cells that had been cultured and isolated underwent TCR beta CDR3 sequencing. From the authors' description of their analysis: Non-productive TCR sequences were removed, reads were trimmed to the CDR3 region, and CDR3s of at least 7 amino acids were retained. The MANAFEST web app was used to pick out antigen-specific clonotypes by comparing their expansion in peptide wells with that in reference cultures. To count as positive, a clone had to show expansion at FDR<0.05 compared with the reference and with all other wells, an odds ratio above 5, and a frequency above 0.1% in two replicate wells. Clonotypes significantly expanded in SARS-CoV-2 spike wells and in at least one common cold coronavirus spike condition were defined as cross-reactive. Levenshtein distance calculated with the stringdist R package was used to assess CDR3 similarity, and unrooted trees were constructed with ape in R 3.6.1. Held by TCRdb, this immuneACCESS table contains in-frame sequences only and omits some clones. Under half of the omission traces to an unresolved V gene where checked; the cause of the rest is unknown. Clonal size and the V and J genes are those of that table, whereas D and trimming came from the DNA. This sample comprises tens of thousands of clones, around 72% of them detected only once. Clones ranked in the top ten supply 3.5% to 4.5% of the sample.

A note on this clone: What antigen it recognizes has not been identified. No base quality values were provided; no much bigger clone lies one nucleotide off.

Looking up the germline V gene (reference sequence) yields CDR1 MNHNY and CDR2 SVGAGI. Germline trimming: 8 bases from V, 7 bases from J; junction bases outside gene matches: 19. The CDR3 covers 16 residues, taking in both the cysteine and the phenylalanine. Only the CDR3 DNA is retained, 48 bases long and in frame from the first base. The ViraFEST assay stimulated PBMC with viral peptide pools and then used TCR sequencing to identify antigen-specific CD4+ T cell clonotypes by expansion. After 10 days of culture, CD4+ T cells were isolated with the EasySep CD4+ T cell isolation kit. Negative nucleocapsid antibody results before and after vaccination confirmed that the healthy vaccine recipients had no prior SARS-CoV-2 infection. Each well held over 1.5 million PBMC cultured in IMDM containing approximately 5.3% human AB serum, 10 IU/ml IL-2 and gentamicin, along with around 11 ug/ml peptides. On days 3 and 7, half of the culture medium was replaced with fresh IL-2-containing medium. Unless noted otherwise, every peptide stimulation condition was grown in triplicate wells. PBMC were separated from whole blood using Ficoll-Paque Plus gradient centrifugation and were then either cryopreserved at -140C or used fresh. The overlapping peptide pools covered the spike proteins of SARS-CoV-2 as well as those of the common cold coronaviruses HCoV-NL63, HCoV-OC43 and HCoV-229E. Genomic DNA was extracted from cultured CD4+ T cells with the QIAamp micro DNA kit.

The sequence joins TRBV6-6 to TRBJ1-1, with 7 bases matching TRBD1. The sample here was CD4+ T cells from PBMCs cultured with HCoV-OC43 spike peptides, taken before COVID-19 vaccination. The sample's cell subset or site, from its label and the paper: HCoV-OC43 spike overlapping peptide pool stimulation. This receptor was identified in a human donor who received a COVID-19 vaccine. The nucleotide sequence is given as TGTGCCAGCGGTACTTCCTCCGGGACAGATGGGGATGAAGCTTTCTTT. The encoded protein is CASGTSSGTDGDEAFF.